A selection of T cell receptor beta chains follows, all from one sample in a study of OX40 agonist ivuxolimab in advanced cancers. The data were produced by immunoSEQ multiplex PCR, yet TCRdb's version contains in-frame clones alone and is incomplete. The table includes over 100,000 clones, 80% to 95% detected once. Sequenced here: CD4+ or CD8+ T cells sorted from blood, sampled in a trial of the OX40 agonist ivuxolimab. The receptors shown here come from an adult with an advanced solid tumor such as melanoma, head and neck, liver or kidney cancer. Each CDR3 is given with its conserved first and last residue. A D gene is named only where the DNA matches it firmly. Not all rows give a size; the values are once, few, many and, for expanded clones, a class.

CASSPRLVGGGNQPQHF	TGTGCCAGCTCACCACGCCTTGTAGGGGGGGGCAATCAGCCCCAGCATTTT	-	-	17	TRBV18	TRBJ1-5
CASSLGPMNTEAFF	TGCGCCAGCAGCTTGGGACCAATGAACACTGAAGCTTTCTTT	-	few	14	TRBV5-1	TRBJ1-1
CASSFPTTSSTDTQYF	TGTGCCAGCAGCTTCCCGACTACCTCTAGCACAGATACGCAGTATTTT	-	-	16	TRBV7-9	TRBJ2-3
CASSPTGGRKTQYF	TGTGCCAGCAGTCCAACAGGGGGCAGGAAGACCCAGTACTTC	TRBD1	once	14	TRBV2	TRBJ2-5
CASSSGLAGLWTGELFF	TGTGCCAGCAGCTCGGGACTAGCGGGATTATGGACCGGGGAGCTGTTTTTT	TRBD2	-	17	TRBV11-3	TRBJ2-2
CASSSPRTLYNEQFF	TGTGCCAGCAGTTCCCCCCGGACCCTTTACAATGAGCAGTTCTTC	-	-	15	TRBV28	TRBJ2-1
CASSSRQSEQYF	TGTGCCAGTAGTAGTAGACAGTCTGAGCAGTACTTC	-	-	12	TRBV19	TRBJ2-7
CASSFWSTDTQYF	TGTGCCAGCAGCTTTTGGTCCACAGATACGCAGTATTTT	-	-	13	TRBV7-9	TRBJ2-3
CASSSPRTSGDIYNEQFF	TGTGCCAGCAGCTCCCCTCGGACTAGCGGAGACATCTACAATGAGCAGTTCTTC	TRBD2	-	18	TRBV7-3	TRBJ2-1
CASSMGARGNTIYF	TGTGCCAGCAGTATGGGGGCGCGTGGAAACACCATATATTTT	-	-	14	TRBV28	TRBJ1-3
CAWSGSTEAFF	TGTGCCTGGAGCGGATCCACTGAAGCTTTCTTT	-	few	11	TRBV30	TRBJ1-1
CASSLGVASGLSYEQYF	TGTGCCAGCAGCTTAGGCGTCGCTAGCGGGCTCTCCTACGAGCAGTACTTC	TRBD2	-	17	TRBV7-2	TRBJ2-7
CASSSDTDPYNEQFF	TGCGCCAGCAGCTCCGACACGGATCCTTACAATGAGCAGTTCTTC	-	-	15	TRBV5-1	TRBJ2-1
CASSLVQGPSEQYF	TGCGCCAGCAGCTTGGTCCAGGGCCCAAGCGAGCAGTACTTC	-	-	14	TRBV5-1	TRBJ2-7
CASKGRGRNEKLFF	TGTGCCAGCAAGGGTCGGGGGCGTAATGAAAAACTGTTTTTT	-	-	14	TRBV27	TRBJ1-4
CASRQGGPSGNTIYF	TGCGCCAGCAGACAAGGGGGGCCCTCTGGAAACACCATATATTTT	-	-	15	TRBV5-1	TRBJ1-3
CASSQQGGTYGYTF	TGTGCCAGCAGCCAGCAAGGCGGGACCTATGGCTACACCTTC	-	-	14	TRBV14	TRBJ1-2
CATTMGGNQPQHF	TGTGCCACCACGATGGGGGGGAATCAGCCCCAGCATTTT	-	-	13	TRBV19	TRBJ1-5
CASSWASGGALETQYF	TGTGCCAGCAGTTGGGCTAGCGGGGGGGCCTTGGAGACCCAGTACTTC	TRBD2	-	16	TRBV28	TRBJ2-5
CASSEVSGQYF	TGTGCCAGCAGTGAGGTCTCCGGGCAGTACTTC	-	-	11	TRBV2	TRBJ2-7
CASSLGRTYGYTF	TGTGCCAGCAGCTTAGGGCGCACCTATGGCTACACCTTC	-	-	13	TRBV5-6	TRBJ1-2
CASHRVYNEQFF	TGTGCCAGCCATAGGGTTTACAATGAGCAGTTCTTC	-	-	12	TRBV6-5	TRBJ2-1
CASSERTQFF	TGTGCCAGCAGTGAGCGGACGCAGTTCTTC	-	-	10	TRBV2	TRBJ2-1
CASSPPSGNEQFF	TGTGCCAGCTCACCACCGTCGGGCAATGAGCAGTTCTTC	-	-	13	TRBV18	TRBJ2-1
CASSPAGANVLTF	TGTGCCAGCAGCCCCGCTGGGGCCAACGTCCTGACTTTC	-	-	13	TRBV5-4	TRBJ2-6
CASSVERGYGYTF	TGTGCCAGCAGTGTGGAGAGAGGCTATGGCTACACCTTC	-	-	13	TRBV6-1	TRBJ1-2
CASSGVNSNQPQHF	TGTGCCAGCAGTGGAGTGAATAGCAATCAGCCCCAGCATTTT	-	-	14	TRBV2	TRBJ1-5
CASSLLPLEKLFF	TGTGCCAGCAGTTTATTACCGCTGGAAAAACTGTTTTTT	-	-	13	TRBV28	TRBJ1-4
CASSLVGSNTEAFF	TGTGCCAGCAGCCTCGTCGGGTCCAACACTGAAGCTTTCTTT	-	-	14	TRBV9	TRBJ1-1
CASSEDWDNNQPQHF	TGTGCCAGCAGTGAAGACTGGGACAACAATCAGCCCCAGCATTTT	-	-	15	TRBV2	TRBJ1-5
CASSLVFGGPTGELFF	TGTGCCAGCAGCTTAGTTTTCGGGGGCCCCACCGGGGAGCTGTTTTTT	-	once	16	TRBV11-3	TRBJ2-2
CASSPRQGRRDTQYF	TGTGCCAGCAGCCCCAGACAGGGAAGGCGAGATACGCAGTATTTT	TRBD1	once	15	TRBV7-2	TRBJ2-3
CASSDSGGASTDTQYF	TGTGCCAGCAGCGACAGCGGGGGGGCGAGCACAGATACGCAGTATTTT	TRBD2	-	16	TRBV7-9	TRBJ2-3
CASSSGTGYGYQYF	TGTGCCAGCAGTTCCGGGACAGGCTACGGTTACCAGTACTTC	TRBD1	-	14	TRBV6-5	TRBJ2-7
CAISESEGDYNEQFF	TGTGCCATCAGTGAGTCGGAGGGGGACTACAATGAGCAGTTCTTC	-	-	15	TRBV10-3	TRBJ2-1
CASSTGPLEEKLFF	TGTGCCAGCAGCACGGGCCCATTGGAAGAAAAACTGTTTTTT	-	-	14	TRBV7-8	TRBJ1-4
CASRGGFGSENTEAFF	TGTGCCAGCAGAGGTGGTTTCGGCAGTGAGAACACTGAAGCTTTCTTT	-	-	16	TRBV2	TRBJ1-1
CASSLGGAGVYNSPLHF	TGTGCCAGCAGTTTAGGCGGGGCAGGCGTTTATAATTCACCCCTCCACTTT	-	once	17	TRBV28	TRBJ1-6